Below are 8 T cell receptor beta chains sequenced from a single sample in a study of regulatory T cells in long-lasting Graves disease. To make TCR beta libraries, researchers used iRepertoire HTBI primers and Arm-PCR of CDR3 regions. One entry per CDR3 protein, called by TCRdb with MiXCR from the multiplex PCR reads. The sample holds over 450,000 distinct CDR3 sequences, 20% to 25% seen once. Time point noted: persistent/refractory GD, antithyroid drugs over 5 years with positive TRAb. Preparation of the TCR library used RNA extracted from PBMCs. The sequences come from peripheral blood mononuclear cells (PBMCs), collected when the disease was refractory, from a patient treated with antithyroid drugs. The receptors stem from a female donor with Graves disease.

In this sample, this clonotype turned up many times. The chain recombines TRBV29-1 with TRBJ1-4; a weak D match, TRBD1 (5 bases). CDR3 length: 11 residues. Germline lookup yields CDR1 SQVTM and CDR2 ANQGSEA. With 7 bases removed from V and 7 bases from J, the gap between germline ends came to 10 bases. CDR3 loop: CSGGTAEKLFF. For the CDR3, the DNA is TGCAGCGGAGGGACGGCTGAAAAACTGTTTTTT.

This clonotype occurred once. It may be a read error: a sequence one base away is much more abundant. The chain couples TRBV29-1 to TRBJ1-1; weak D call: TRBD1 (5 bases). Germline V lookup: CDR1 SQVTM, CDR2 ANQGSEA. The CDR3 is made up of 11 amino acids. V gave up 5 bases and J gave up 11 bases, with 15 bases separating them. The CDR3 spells CSVKGTGHAFF. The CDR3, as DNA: TGCAGCGTTAAAGGAACGGGGCACGCTTTCTTT. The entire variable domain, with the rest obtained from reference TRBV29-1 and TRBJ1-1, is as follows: SAVISQKPSRDICQRGTSLTIQCQVDSQVTMMFWYRQQPGQSLTLIATANQGSEATYESGFVIDKFPISRPNLTFSTLTVSNMSPEDSSIYLCSVKGTGHAFFGQGTRLTVV.

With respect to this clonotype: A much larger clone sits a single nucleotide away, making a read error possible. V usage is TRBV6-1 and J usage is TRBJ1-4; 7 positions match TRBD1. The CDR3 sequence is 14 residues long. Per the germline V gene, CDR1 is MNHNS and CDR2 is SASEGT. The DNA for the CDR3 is TGTGCCGGCAGTGAAGGGACAGCAAATGAAAAACTGTTTTTT. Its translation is CAGSEGTANEKLFF.

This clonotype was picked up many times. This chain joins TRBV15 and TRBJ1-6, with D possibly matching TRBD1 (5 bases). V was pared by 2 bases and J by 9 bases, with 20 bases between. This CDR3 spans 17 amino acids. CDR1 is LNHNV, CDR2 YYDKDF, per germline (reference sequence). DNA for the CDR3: TGTGCCACCAGCAGAACAATTTCCGGGGCTCTCGGTTCACCCCTCCACTTT. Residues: CATSRTISGALGSPLHF.

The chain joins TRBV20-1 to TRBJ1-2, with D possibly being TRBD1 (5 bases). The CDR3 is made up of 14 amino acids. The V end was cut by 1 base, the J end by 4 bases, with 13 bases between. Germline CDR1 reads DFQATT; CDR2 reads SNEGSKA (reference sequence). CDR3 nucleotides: TGCAGTGCTAGAGTAAGGACATTAATCTATGGCTACACCTTC. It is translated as CSARVRTLIYGYTF.

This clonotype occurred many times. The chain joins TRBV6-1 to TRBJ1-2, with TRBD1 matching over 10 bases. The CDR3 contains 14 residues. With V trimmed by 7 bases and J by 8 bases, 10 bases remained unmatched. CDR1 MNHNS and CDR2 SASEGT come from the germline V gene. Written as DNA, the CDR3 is TGTGCCAGCACCTCCGGGACAGGGGTTCTCGGCTACACCTTC. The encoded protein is CASTSGTGVLGYTF.

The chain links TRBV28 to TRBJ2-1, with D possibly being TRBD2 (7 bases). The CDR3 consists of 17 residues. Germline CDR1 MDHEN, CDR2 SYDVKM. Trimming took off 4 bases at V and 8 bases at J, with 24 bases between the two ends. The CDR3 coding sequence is TGTGCCAGCAGTTCCCCGACGGGGGGCGGGAGATTCCATGAGCAGTTCTTC. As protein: CASSSPTGGGRFHEQFF.

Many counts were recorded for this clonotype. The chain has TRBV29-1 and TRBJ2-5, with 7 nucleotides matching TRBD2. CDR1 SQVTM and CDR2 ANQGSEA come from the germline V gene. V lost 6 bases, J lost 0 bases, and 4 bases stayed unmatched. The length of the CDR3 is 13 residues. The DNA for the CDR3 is TGCAGCGTCCCCCTAGCGGACCAAGAGACCCAGTACTTC. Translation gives CSVPLADQETQYF.